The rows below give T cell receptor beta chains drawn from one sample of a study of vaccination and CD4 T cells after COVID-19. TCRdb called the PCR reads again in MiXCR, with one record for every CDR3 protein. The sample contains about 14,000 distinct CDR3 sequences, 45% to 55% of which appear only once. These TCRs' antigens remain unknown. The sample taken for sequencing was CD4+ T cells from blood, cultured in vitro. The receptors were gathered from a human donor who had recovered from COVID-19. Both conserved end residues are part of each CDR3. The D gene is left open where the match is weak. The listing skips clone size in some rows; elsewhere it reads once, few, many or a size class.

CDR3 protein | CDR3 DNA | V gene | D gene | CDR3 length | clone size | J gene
CASSPTYNSPLHF | TGTGCCAGCAGTCCGACCTATAATTCACCCCTCCACTTT | TRBV27 | - | 13 | few | TRBJ1-6
CASSATGVADTQYF | TGTGCCAGCAGTGCAACTGGGGTCGCAGATACGCAGTATTTT | TRBV9 | - | 14 | - | TRBJ2-3
CASSLETGYDIQYF | TGTGCCAGCAGCTTAGAGACGGGATATGACATTCAGTACTTC | TRBV7-9 | - | 14 | - | TRBJ2-4
CASSSADSYEQYF | TGTGCCAGCAGCTCGGCTGATAGCTACGAGCAGTACTTC | TRBV6-1 | - | 13 | - | TRBJ2-7
CASSPGLQETQYF | TGTGCCAGCTCACCAGGTTTGCAAGAGACCCAGTACTTC | TRBV18 | - | 13 | - | TRBJ2-5
CASSLGLSTGRSRSTDTQNF | TGTGCCAGCAGCTTAGGCTTATCGACAGGCCGGTCCCGGAGCACAGATACGCAGAATTTT | TRBV7-9 | - | 20 | - | TRBJ2-3
CASSRKLTSGYSSGANVLTF | TGTGCCAGCAGCCGGAAGCTTACTAGCGGCTATAGCTCTGGGGCCAACGTCCTGACTTTC | TRBV7-9 | TRBD2 | 20 | - | TRBJ2-6
CASSLTRQAQRTEAFF | TGTGCCAGCAGCTTAACCCGACAGGCGCAGAGGACTGAAGCTTTCTTT | TRBV11-1 | - | 16 | few | TRBJ1-1
CASKSGFSYEQYF | TGTGCCAGCAAATCAGGCTTCTCGTACGAGCAGTACTTC | TRBV2 | - | 13 | - | TRBJ2-7
CASSKEAGEAFF | TGTGCCAGCAGCAAAGAGGCAGGGGAAGCTTTCTTT | TRBV21-1 | - | 12 | few | TRBJ1-1
CSARLDAGDTQYF | TGCAGTGCTAGGCTTGATGCTGGAGATACGCAGTATTTT | TRBV20-1 | - | 13 | - | TRBJ2-3
CASSYSPGQGYGYTF | TGTGCCAGCAGTTACTCGCCGGGACAGGGCTATGGCTACACCTTC | TRBV6-5 | TRBD1 | 15 | - | TRBJ1-2
CASGPRDRLGEQYF | TGTGCCAGCGGACCACGGGACCGGCTGGGCGAGCAGTACTTC | TRBV11-1 | - | 14 | - | TRBJ2-7
CSARDRGLGITGTEKLFF | TGCAGTGCTAGAGATAGGGGTCTTGGGATAACAGGGACCGAAAAACTGTTTTTT | TRBV20-1 | - | 18 | - | TRBJ1-4
CASSQAGGGETQYF | TGCGCCAGCAGCCAAGCGGGAGGTGGAGAGACCCAGTACTTC | TRBV4-3 | TRBD2 | 14 | - | TRBJ2-5
CASSFRQGGYEQYF | TGTGCCAGCAGTTTCCGACAGGGTGGATACGAGCAGTACTTC | TRBV6-2/TRBV6-3 | TRBD1 | 14 | - | TRBJ2-7
CATARQALTYEQYF | TGTGCCACCGCCCGACAGGCCTTGACCTACGAGCAGTACTTC | TRBV2 | - | 14 | - | TRBJ2-7
CASSFSTGSEAFF | TGTGCCAGCAGTTTCTCGACAGGGTCTGAAGCTTTCTTT | TRBV27 | TRBD1 | 13 | - | TRBJ1-1
CATSDLTPGTDFNEQFF | TGTGCCACCAGTGATCTGACTCCCGGGACAGATTTCAATGAGCAGTTCTTC | TRBV24-1 | TRBD1 | 17 | - | TRBJ2-1
CASSLRDRGHIEAFF | TGTGCCAGCAGCTTGAGGGACAGGGGGCACATTGAAGCTTTCTTT | TRBV5-6 | TRBD1 | 15 | - | TRBJ1-1
CSVEGTGGLSGTQYF | TGCAGCGTTGAGGGCACAGGGGGACTCTCAGGGACCCAGTACTTC | TRBV29-1 | TRBD1 | 15 | few | TRBJ2-5
CASSVAAGEDTDTQYF | TGTGCCAGCAGCGTAGCAGCGGGAGAGGACACAGATACGCAGTATTTT | TRBV9 | TRBD2 | 16 | - | TRBJ2-3
CSARISGEQYF | TGCAGTGCTCGTATTTCGGGGGAGCAGTACTTC | TRBV20-1 | - | 11 | - | TRBJ2-7
CASSFNRDQPQHF | TGTGCCAGCAGCTTTAATCGGGATCAGCCCCAGCATTTT | TRBV7-9 | - | 13 | - | TRBJ1-5
CASSLRVRLARGSGANVLTF | TGTGCCAGCAGTTTACGAGTTAGACTAGCTAGAGGGTCTGGGGCCAACGTCCTGACTTTC | TRBV12-3/TRBV12-4 | TRBD2 | 20 | - | TRBJ2-6
CASQRTEAQETQYF | TGTGCCAGCCAACGAACAGAGGCCCAGGAGACCCAGTACTTC | TRBV7-2 | - | 14 | few | TRBJ2-5
CASSLEQRNTEAFF | TGTGCCAGCAGCTTGGAACAGAGGAACACTGAAGCTTTCTTT | TRBV5-4 | - | 14 | - | TRBJ1-1
CAISETAEDYEQYF | TGTGCCATCAGTGAAACAGCGGAAGACTACGAGCAGTACTTC | TRBV10-3 | - | 14 | few | TRBJ2-7
CASSPVFPPYGYTF | TGTGCCAGCTCACCAGTCTTTCCGCCCTATGGCTACACCTTC | TRBV18 | - | 14 | - | TRBJ1-2
CASSAGVQDIDIQYF | TGTGCCAGCAGCGCAGGGGTACAGGACATCGACATTCAGTACTTC | TRBV11-1 | - | 15 | - | TRBJ2-4
CSARRAGTSTGQYF | TGCAGTGCTAGAAGGGCGGGGACTAGCACTGGGCAGTATTTT | TRBV20-1 | TRBD2 | 14 | - | TRBJ2-3
CSARVPGLAGGEQYF | TGCAGTGCTAGAGTCCCGGGACTAGCGGGAGGCGAGCAGTACTTC | TRBV20-1 | TRBD2 | 15 | - | TRBJ2-7
CSVDREGIAGYTF | TGCAGCGTTGATCGAGAGGGGATAGCTGGCTACACCTTC | TRBV29-1 | - | 13 | - | TRBJ1-2
CASSYSTGGAEAFF | TGCGCCAGCAGCTACTCTACAGGGGGCGCCGAGGCTTTCTTT | TRBV5-1 | TRBD1 | 14 | once | TRBJ1-1
CASSPGTTSYEQYF | TGTGCCAGCTCACCCGGGACTACCTCCTACGAGCAGTACTTC | TRBV18 | TRBD2 | 14 | - | TRBJ2-7
CASSKFRESSYEQYF | TGTGCCAGCAGCAAATTCAGAGAGAGCTCCTACGAGCAGTACTTC | TRBV21-1 | - | 15 | - | TRBJ2-7
CASSRGTSGNQPQHF | TGTGCCAGCAGTAGAGGGACCTCTGGCAATCAGCCCCAGCATTTT | TRBV2 | - | 15 | few | TRBJ1-5
CASSPLGGTEAFF | TGTGCCAGCTCACCACTGGGTGGGACTGAAGCTTTCTTT | TRBV18 | - | 13 | - | TRBJ1-1
CASSTTGGTTYEQYF | TGTGCCAGCAGCACCACGGGCGGGACAACCTACGAGCAGTACTTC | TRBV7-9 | - | 15 | - | TRBJ2-7
CATSRTGGNEKLFF | TGTGCCACCAGCAGGACAGGGGGTAATGAAAAACTGTTTTTT | TRBV15 | TRBD1 | 14 | - | TRBJ1-4
CASSSGSRSVETQYF | TGTGCCAGCAGTAGCGGGAGCCGCTCGGTAGAGACCCAGTACTTC | TRBV2 | TRBD2 | 15 | - | TRBJ2-5
CASSYGQVPFQETQYF | TGTGCCAGCAGCTACGGACAGGTTCCCTTCCAAGAGACCCAGTACTTC | TRBV5-8 | TRBD1 | 16 | - | TRBJ2-5
CASSWASRGAETQYF | TGTGCCAGCAGTTGGGCTAGTCGGGGGGCAGAGACCCAGTACTTC | TRBV12-3/TRBV12-4 | - | 15 | few | TRBJ2-5
CASSLGGGNSNQPQHF | TGTGCCAGCAGCTTAGGAGGGGGGAATAGCAATCAGCCCCAGCATTTT | TRBV7-6 | - | 16 | - | TRBJ1-5
CASRRTGQGAGELFF | TGTGCCAGCAGAAGAACCGGGCAGGGGGCCGGGGAGCTGTTTTTT | TRBV6-2/TRBV6-3 | TRBD1 | 15 | - | TRBJ2-2
CASSMDRERIAFF | TGTGCCAGTAGTATGGACAGGGAAAGAATAGCTTTCTTT | TRBV19 | TRBD1 | 13 | few | TRBJ1-1
CASSLVSGTRAIYQPQHF | TGTGCCAGCAGCTTAGTTTCGGGGACCCGGGCAATCTACCAGCCCCAGCATTTT | TRBV7-9 | - | 18 | few | TRBJ1-5
CSAMGSGRATAEQFF | TGCAGTGCTATGGGCAGCGGGAGGGCCACTGCTGAGCAGTTCTTC | TRBV20-1 | TRBD2 | 15 | - | TRBJ2-1
CASSLAGGAYNSPLHF | TGTGCCAGCAGCTTAGCCGGGGGAGCCTATAATTCACCCCTCCACTTT | TRBV7-2 | - | 16 | - | TRBJ1-6
CASSLIAGTNNEQFF | TGTGCCAGCAGCTTAATCGCAGGGACCAACAATGAGCAGTTCTTC | TRBV7-2 | - | 15 | - | TRBJ2-1
CSAGRADQPQHF | TGCAGTGCCGGTCGGGCGGATCAGCCCCAGCATTTT | TRBV20-1 | - | 12 | few | TRBJ1-5
CASSYSSADTEAFF | TGTGCCAGCAGTTACTCATCGGCGGACACTGAAGCTTTCTTT | TRBV6-5 | - | 14 | - | TRBJ1-1
CASSSSQETQYF | TGTGCCAGTAGTTCCAGCCAAGAGACCCAGTACTTC | TRBV19 | - | 12 | - | TRBJ2-5
CSVPGLAAYNEQFF | TGCAGTGTCCCCGGACTAGCGGCTTACAATGAGCAGTTCTTC | TRBV20-1 | TRBD2 | 14 | - | TRBJ2-1